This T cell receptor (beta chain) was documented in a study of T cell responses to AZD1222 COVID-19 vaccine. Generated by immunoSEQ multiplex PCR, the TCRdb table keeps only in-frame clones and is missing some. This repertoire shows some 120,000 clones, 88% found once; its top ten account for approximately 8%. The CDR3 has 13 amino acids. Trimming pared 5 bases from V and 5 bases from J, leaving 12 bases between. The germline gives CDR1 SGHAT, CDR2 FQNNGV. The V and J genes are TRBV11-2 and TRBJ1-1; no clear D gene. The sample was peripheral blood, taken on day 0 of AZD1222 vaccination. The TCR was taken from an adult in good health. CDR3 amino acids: CASSPHRETEAFF. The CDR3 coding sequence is TGTGCCAGCAGCCCCCACCGCGAGACTGAAGCTTTCTTT.